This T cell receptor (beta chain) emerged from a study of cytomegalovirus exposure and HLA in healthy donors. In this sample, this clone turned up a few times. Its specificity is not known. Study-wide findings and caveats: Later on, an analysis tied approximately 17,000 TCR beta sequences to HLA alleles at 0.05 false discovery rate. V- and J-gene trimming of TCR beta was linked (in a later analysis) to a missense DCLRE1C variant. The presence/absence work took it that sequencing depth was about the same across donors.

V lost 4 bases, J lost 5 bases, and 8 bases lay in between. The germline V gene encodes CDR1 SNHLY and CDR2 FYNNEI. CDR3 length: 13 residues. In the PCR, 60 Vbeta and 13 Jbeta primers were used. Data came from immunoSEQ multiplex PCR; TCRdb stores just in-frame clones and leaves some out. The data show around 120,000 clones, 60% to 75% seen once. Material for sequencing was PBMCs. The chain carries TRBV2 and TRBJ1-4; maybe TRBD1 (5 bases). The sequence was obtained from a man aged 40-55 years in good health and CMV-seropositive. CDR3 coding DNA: TGTGCCAGCAGTGTAGGGGTCAATGAAAAACTGTTTTTT. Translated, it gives CASSVGVNEKLFF.